The T cell receptor beta chain under discussion was sequenced for a study of cytotoxic CD8 clonotypes in ibrutinib-treated CLL. Study background: The study included 11 relapsed/refractory and 15 treatment-naive patients; roughly 17 had IGHV unmutated disease. Median treatment time before response sampling was eleven to twelve months, range 6 to 36. The study, taken as a whole, reports: The study found clonality rose at ibrutinib response, then fell toward baseline at progression.

Genomic DNA (around 2 micrograms) was obtained from cryopreserved PBMCs for construction of TCR beta libraries. About this clone: Its antigen is unknown.

The method was immunoSEQ multiplex PCR; TCRdb's version includes in-frame clones alone and lacks a portion of them. The sample contains around 76,000 clones, roughly 85% of which appear only once. Germline V gives CDR1 LGHNA, CDR2 YNFKEQ. CDR3 length equals 17 residues. The trim removed 4 bases at V and 2 bases at J, leaving 8 bases unmatched. The source material was PBMCs, sampled after 24 months of ibrutinib treatment. This clonotype was obtained from a human donor with chronic lymphocytic leukemia. The rearrangement joins TRBV4-2 to TRBJ2-7; 13 bases agree with TRBD2. This chain's CDR3 is CASSPRTSGSLTYEQYF. The DNA of the CDR3 is TGTGCCAGCAGCCCCCGGACTAGCGGGAGCCTTACCTACGAGCAGTACTTC.